The 13 T cell receptor beta chains given below trace back to one sample, sequenced in a study of T cells expressing NK-cell markers. TCRdb reanalyzed the 5' RACE reads and collapses them to one entry per CDR3 protein, without DNA. In all, the sample yields roughly 300,000 distinct CDR3 sequences. Specimen: blood T cells: a sorted CD56 or NKG2C T cell subset, CD4+ or CD8+ T cells, or bulk PBMC T cells (not recorded which). Receptors originate from a woman aged 18 to 75 in good health.

The chain uses TRBV12-3 or TRBV12-4 and TRBJ2-1; the D call from TCRdb, TRBD2, cannot be confirmed without DNA. The CDR3 totals 18 residues. The CDR3 reads CASRWDSWTSGRYNEQFF.

The chain combines TRBV20-1 with TRBJ2-7; TCRdb names TRBD2, which stays unverified in the absence of DNA. CDR3 size: 17 residues. Germline V gene sequence: CDR1 DFQATT, CDR2 SNEGSKA (reference sequence). The CDR3 loop is CSASKVGLAGFSYEQYF.

V usage is TRBV10-3 and J usage is TRBJ2-3; TCRdb's D call, TRBD1, is unchecked because there is no DNA. The germline gives CDR1 ENHRY, CDR2 SYGVKD. The CDR3 runs 15 residues. CDR3 sequence: CAISKRGPPADTQYF.

The V gene is TRBV29-1, the J gene TRBJ2-3; TCRdb proposes TRBD1, but this gene call is untestable without DNA. This CDR3 spans 17 amino acids. From germline, CDR1 is SQVTM and CDR2 ANQGSEA. CDR3 sequence: CSVEDLQGQGIADTQYF.

This chain joins TRBV3-1 and TRBJ1-1; TCRdb indicates TRBD1, and absent DNA this call remains unverified. The germline CDR1 and CDR2 sequences are LGHDT and YNNKEL (reference sequence). The CDR3 runs 14 residues. CDR3 amino acids: CASSPSGMNTEAFF.

V is TRBV18 and J is TRBJ2-2; TCRdb calls TRBD1, which cannot be checked without DNA. CDR3 length: 16 residues. From germline, CDR1 is KGHSH and CDR2 LQKENI. CDR3 in amino acids: CASSPLGQGHTGELFF.

The genes are TRBV5-1 and TRBJ2-1; no DNA is available, so the TRBD2 call from TCRdb remains unchecked. Per the germline V gene, CDR1 is SGHRS and CDR2 is YFSETQ. This CDR3 region has 18 residues. The CDR3 loop is CASSSRGLAGGLYNEQFF.

The chain combines TRBV12-3 or TRBV12-4 with TRBJ2-5. This CDR3 region has 13 residues. The CDR3 spells CASLSGVSETQYF.

The gene calls are TRBV24-1 and TRBJ2-5; without DNA, the TCRdb call of TRBD1 cannot be checked. Looked up from germline, CDR1 is KGHDR and CDR2 is SFDVKD. The CDR3 is made up of 15 amino acids. CDR3: CATSDTTGGLETQYF.

The rearrangement links TRBV7-2 to TRBJ2-3; as DNA is missing, the TRBD2 call by TCRdb cannot be tested. The CDR3 consists of 12 residues. The germline CDR1 and CDR2 sequences are SGHTA and FQGNSA. The CDR3 loop reads CASTPEGDTQYF.

The rearrangement uses TRBV29-1 and TRBJ2-5; TCRdb's D call, TRBD1, is unchecked because there is no DNA. The CDR3 loop spans 12 amino acids. Germline CDR1 and CDR2: SQVTM and ANQGSEA. This chain's CDR3 is CSGTLWGETQYF.

The gene calls are TRBV5-1 and TRBJ2-3; with no DNA, the TCRdb D assignment of TRBD2 cannot be verified. The CDR3 totals 14 residues. Germline-derived CDR1 and CDR2 are SGHRS and YFSETQ. CDR3 sequence: CASRTRGGPDTQYF.

V and J are TRBV11-2 and TRBJ2-7. The length of the CDR3 is 13 residues. Germline-derived CDR1 and CDR2 are SGHAT and FQNNGV. The CDR3 loop is CASSLSQSYEQYF.